This T cell receptor beta chain was captured by sequencing in a study of tissue T cells after allogeneic stem cell transplantation. Study-level results: Anatomically similar tissues had similar TCR repertoires within each patient.

Time point indicated: mouse harvest day 14 after allogeneic transplant. Each mouse received 10^7 T-cell-depleted marrow cells plus 10^6 splenic CD5+ T cells by tail vein. With respect to this clone: Its antigen is unidentified. Germline and genes: mouse.

This table comes from immunoSEQ multiplex PCR, and its TCRdb copy is limited to in-frame clones, with some not included. In the table there are fewer than 3,500 clones, around 50% of which are singletons. The source material was gut tissue. The source is a female BALB/c mouse given C57BL/6 T cells with graft-versus-host disease after an allogeneic hematopoietic cell transplant.

Partial CDR3 DNA: TGTGCCAGCAGTGATGATAGAAACACAGAAGTCTTC. This codes for CASSDDRNTEVF. The whole CDR3 sequence is CASSDDRNTEVFF. The V call is TRBV13-1, the J call TRBJ1-1; D is ambiguous. The CDR3 extends 1 residue past the end of the read, so its final part is completed from the germline J gene. This CDR3 has 13 amino acids. V shed 0 bases and J shed 1 base, with 4 bases lying between them. Germline CDR1 NSHNY, CDR2 SYGAGN.